A single sample gave rise to the 17 T cell receptor beta chains below, sequenced in a study of T cells in Graves' hyperthyroidism and ophthalmopathy. The CDR3 regions of TCR beta were amplified from RNA transcripts. Primed by the HTBI set, a first-round RT-PCR was run on the TCR CDR3. Each CDR3 protein gets one entry after TCRdb re-called the multiplex PCR reads with MiXCR. Seen here are about half a million distinct CDR3 sequences, around 22% observed once, and the top ten hold about 11%. Specimen: blood. These receptor sequences come from a young woman with Graves' ophthalmopathy.

The table lists this clonotype with many counts. The chain links TRBV4-1 to TRBJ1-5, with D uncertain. The germline V gene encodes CDR1 MGHRA and CDR2 YSYEKL. The CDR3 is 14 residues long. With 3 bases removed from V and 3 bases from J, the gap between germline ends came to 9 bases. The DNA for the CDR3 is TGCGCCAGCAGCCAGTGGACCCTCAATCAGCCCCAGCATTTT. Amino acids: CASSQWTLNQPQHF.

In this sample, this clonotype turned up many times. The chain combines TRBV15 with TRBJ1-1; the D is unclear. The CDR3 loop spans 14 amino acids. Germline V gene sequence: CDR1 LNHNV, CDR2 YYDKDF (reference sequence). V was pared by 9 bases and J by 1 base, with 15 bases between. The CDR3 spells CATQRNEGNTEAFF. CDR3 bases: TGTGCCACGCAAAGAAATGAGGGGAACACTGAAGCTTTCTTT.

Ten or more counts support this clonotype. The V and J genes are TRBV11-1 and TRBJ2-2; 8 bases are a match to TRBD1. This CDR3 has 18 residues. From germline, CDR1 is SGHAT and CDR2 FQDESV (reference sequence). V lost 1 base, J lost 4 bases, and 11 bases stayed unmatched. The DNA for the CDR3 is TGTGCCAGCAGCTTAGACCAGCTTTCGGACAGGGCCACCGGGGAGCTGTTTTTT. Translation gives CASSLDQLSDRATGELFF.

This clonotype was seen just once. In nucleotides, the CDR3 is TGCAGTGCTAGAGATACGGACAGGTTTAAGGACACTGAAGCTTTCTTT. Its translation is CSARDTDRFKDTEAFF. J is TRBJ1-1 and V is TRBV20-1, with 7 bases identical to TRBD1. V dropped 0 bases and J dropped 3; count of bases not matched to a gene: 10. CDR3 size: 16 residues. Per the germline V gene, CDR1 is DFQATT and CDR2 is SNEGSKA (reference sequence).

This clonotype was seen many times. This chain connects TRBV20-1 to TRBJ1-1, with D hard to call. The CDR3 length is 12 residues. V lost 6 bases to trimming and J lost 1 base, with 9 bases between them. CDR1 is DFQATT and CDR2 is SNEGSKA in the germline V gene (reference sequence). The CDR3 DNA reads as TGCAGTGCGTCGAGCAGGAACACTGAAGCTTTCTTT. Protein: CSASSRNTEAFF.

This sequence joins TRBV5-5 and TRBJ2-5; the D is unclear. Germline V gene data show CDR1 as SGHKS and CDR2 as YYEKEE (reference sequence). The CDR3 is made up of 14 amino acids. V lost 0 bases and J 1 base, leaving 7 bases between the germline ends. CDR3 residues: CASSLAPSQETQYF. The DNA for the CDR3 is TGTGCCAGCAGCTTGGCCCCTAGCCAAGAGACCCAGTACTTC.

The genes are TRBV5-1 and TRBJ1-1; D not resolved. Germline values: CDR1 SGHRS, CDR2 YFSETQ. This CDR3 is 12 amino acids long. V was cut by 5 bases and J by 1 base, with 6 bases left in between. CDR3 loop: CASRFENTEAFF. The CDR3 DNA sequence: TGCGCCAGCAGGTTTGAGAACACTGAAGCTTTCTTT.

The V and J genes are TRBV11-2 and TRBJ1-6; 10 nucleotides agree with TRBD1. The CDR3 totals 17 residues. Per germline, CDR1 SGHAT and CDR2 FQNNGV. The J segment lost 0 bases and the V segment lost 5 bases, leaving 4 bases of the junction unmatched. The CDR3 nucleotides are TGTGCCAGCAGCCCGGGACAGGGGCCCTCCTATAATTCACCCCTCCACTTT. It specifies CASSPGQGPSYNSPLHF.

This clonotype was picked up many times. V and J are TRBV7-8 and TRBJ1-5, with TRBD1 matching 11 bases. Germline CDR1 reads SGHVS; CDR2 reads FQNEAQ. This CDR3 is 16 amino acids long. The J segment lost 2 bases and the V segment lost 5 bases, leaving 5 bases of the junction unmatched. Here the CDR3 reads CASSKDRGPGNQPQHF. CDR3 DNA sequence: TGTGCCAGCAGCAAGGACAGGGGGCCCGGCAATCAGCCCCAGCATTTT.

V usage is TRBV20-1 and J usage is TRBJ1-3; weak D call: TRBD1 (5 bases). The V end lost 3 bases, the J end lost 4 bases, and 13 bases lay between the germline ends. Germline CDR1 reads DFQATT; CDR2 reads SNEGSKA (reference sequence). The CDR3 extends over 14 amino acids. CDR3 region: CSASIRRGGNTIYF. The CDR3, as DNA: TGCAGTGCTAGTATTCGTAGGGGAGGAAACACCATATATTTT.

This clonotype came up many times. This chain connects TRBV6-1 to TRBJ1-2; possibly TRBD1 for D (5 bases). From germline, CDR1 is MNHNS and CDR2 SASEGT. This CDR3 comprises 17 residues. V lost 6 bases, J lost 4 bases, and 24 bases lay in between. CDR3 sequence reads: CASSSPRDQRGVYGYTF. The CDR3, as DNA: TGTGCCAGCAGCTCGCCTCGTGACCAAAGGGGTGTCTATGGCTACACCTTC.

The rearrangement links TRBV10-3 to TRBJ1-1, with D maybe TRBD1 (5 bases). With 8 bases removed from V and 4 bases from J, the gap between germline ends came to 17 bases. This CDR3 has 14 amino acids. The germline V gene encodes CDR1 ENHRY and CDR2 SYGVKD. The CDR3 sequence: CAIRQGGGLTEAFF. In DNA form, the CDR3 reads TGTGCCATCCGCCAGGGTGGTGGCCTCACTGAAGCTTTCTTT.

This clonotype was recorded a few times. This sequence joins TRBV28 and TRBJ1-1; a weak D match, TRBD1 (5 bases). Trimming took off 6 bases at V and 6 bases at J, with 14 bases between the two ends. The CDR3 extends over 13 amino acids. The germline V gene encodes CDR1 MDHEN and CDR2 SYDVKM. CDR3 in DNA: TGTGCCAGCAGGCCGCGAAGGGGACCTGAAGCTTTCTTT. Translated, it gives CASRPRRGPEAFF.

This clonotype has just one count. At one end, the junction sequence differs from germline, possibly due to a read error. The chain uses TRBV19 and TRBJ2-5; D not resolved. The CDR3 runs 14 residues. The germline CDR1 and CDR2 sequences are LNHDA and SQIVND (reference sequence). DNA of the CDR3: TGTGCCAATAGTATTGGTCAGATTGGAGAGACCCAGTACTTC. Translation: CANSIGQIGETQYF.

This clonotype was observed a handful of times. The chain recombines TRBV11-2 with TRBJ2-7, with TRBD2 matching 13 bases. CDR3 length equals 18 residues. The V gene's germline CDR1 is SGHAT and CDR2 FQNNGV. The ends lost 5 bases at V and 5 bases at J; junction bases unmatched: 15. The CDR3 region is CASSLGLAGVGFSHEQYF. In nucleotides, the CDR3 is TGTGCCAGCAGCCTAGGACTAGCGGGAGTAGGGTTTAGCCACGAGCAGTACTTC. Filled out from reference TRBV11-2 and TRBJ2-7, the complete variable domain reads EAGVAQSPRYKIIEKRQSVAFWCNPISGHATLYWYQQILGQGPKLLIQFQNNGVVDDSQLPKDRFSAERLKGVDSTLKIQPAKLEDSAVYLCASSLGLAGVGFSHEQYFGPGTRLTVT.

This clonotype was observed many times. The chain couples TRBV27 to TRBJ1-1, with D hard to call. Trimming removed 6 bases from V and 1 base from J, with 12 bases in between. The length of the CDR3 is 14 residues. Germline assignment: CDR1 MNHEY and CDR2 SMNVEV (reference sequence). In nucleotides, the CDR3 is TGTGCCAGCAGGCCGCTGCTGGGGAACACTGAAGCTTTCTTT. Protein sequence: CASRPLLGNTEAFF.

This clonotype appeared many times. V gene TRBV19 combines with J gene TRBJ1-1; D perhaps matches TRBD1 (5 bases). This CDR3 is 13 amino acids long. CDR1 LNHDA and CDR2 SQIVND come from the germline V gene (reference sequence). V shed 7 bases and J shed 4 bases, with 13 bases lying between them. The CDR3: CASISAGSTEAFF. Written as DNA, the CDR3 is TGTGCCAGTATCTCCGCAGGGAGCACTGAAGCTTTCTTT.